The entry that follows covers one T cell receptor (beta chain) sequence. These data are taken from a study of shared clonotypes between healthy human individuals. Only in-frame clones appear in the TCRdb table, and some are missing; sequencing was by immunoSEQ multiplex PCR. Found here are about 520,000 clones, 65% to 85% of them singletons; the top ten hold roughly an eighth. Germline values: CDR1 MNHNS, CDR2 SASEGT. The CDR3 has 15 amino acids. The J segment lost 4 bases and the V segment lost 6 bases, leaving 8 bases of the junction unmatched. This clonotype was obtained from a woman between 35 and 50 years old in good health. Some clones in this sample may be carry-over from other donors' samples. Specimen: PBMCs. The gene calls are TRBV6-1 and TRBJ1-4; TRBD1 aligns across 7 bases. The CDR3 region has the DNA TGTGCCAGCAGCGGGGAGGGGACAGATAATGAAAAACTGTTTTTT. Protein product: CASSGEGTDNEKLFF.